Below, 12 T cell receptor beta chains from the same sample are listed, as sequenced in a study of T cell repertoires in cytomegalovirus infection (dated by TCRdb to between 2018 and 2021). Sequencing took place on an Illumina HiSeq 1500. TCRdb reprocessing: public reads trimmed at Q25 with fastp, clones called with MiXCR, in-frame beta chains kept. Rows merge per CDR3 protein into single entries with the most common DNA and genes. The sample table contains some 220,000 distinct CDR3 sequences; only one count was recorded for around 6.2% of them. The ten largest clonotypes hold around 6.5% of the sample. Material for sequencing was PBMCs. Receptors were obtained from a human donor in good health (CMV status not recorded). Some clones in this sample may be carry-over from other donors' samples.

In this sample, this clonotype turned up many times. The genes are TRBV6-2 or TRBV6-3 and TRBJ2-1; D remains unclear. The CDR3 is made up of 13 amino acids. The V end lost 4 bases, the J end lost 4 bases, and 8 bases lay between the germline ends. Per the germline V gene, CDR1 is MNHEY and CDR2 is SVGEGT. The CDR3 loop reads CASSLDAYNEQFF. Here the CDR3 DNA reads TGTGCCAGCAGTTTGGATGCTTACAATGAGCAGTTCTTC.

There are many counts of this clonotype. The rearrangement uses TRBV7-2 and TRBJ2-1; D is perhaps TRBD2 (5 bases). V was trimmed by 6 bases and J by 5 bases, leaving 17 bases between them. The germline CDR1 and CDR2 sequences are SGHTA and FQGNSA. The CDR3 sequence is 15 residues long. In nucleotides, the CDR3 is TGTGCCAGCAGTTACGGTTATGAGCGGAACAATGAGCAGTTCTTC. It codes for CASSYGYERNNEQFF.

Many counts were recorded for this clonotype. This chain uses TRBV12-3 or TRBV12-4 with TRBJ1-5, with unresolved D. The CDR3 consists of 13 residues. V lost 6 bases and J lost 2, with 8 bases in between. CDR3 amino acids: CASSEDRNQPQHF. CDR3 bases: TGTGCCAGCAGCGAGGACCGCAATCAGCCCCAGCATTTT.

This clonotype was counted ten times or more. CDR3 protein: CASSIDPLWGDTMNTEAFF. CDR3 DNA sequence: TGTGCCAGTAGTATAGATCCCCTTTGGGGAGATACCATGAACACTGAAGCTTTCTTT. The V call is TRBV19, the J call TRBJ1-1; no clear D. Germline V gene lookup returns CDR1 LNHDA and CDR2 SQIVND (reference sequence). Trimming stripped 0 bases from V and 0 bases from J, with 20 bases between. CDR3 length: 19 amino acids.

This clonotype appeared many times. The V call is TRBV2, the J call TRBJ2-1; D may be TRBD2 (6 bases). Germline V CDR1 and CDR2: SNHLY, FYNNEI. The V end lost 8 bases, the J end lost 13 bases, and 15 bases lay between the germline ends. This CDR3 contains 11 residues. CDR3 sequence (DNA): TGTGCCAGCGGGGGAGGAATAGATCAGTTCTTC. Its protein is CASGGGIDQFF.

This clonotype occurred many times. The V and J genes are TRBV20-1 and TRBJ1-4; the D is unclear. Trimming stripped 0 bases from V and 4 bases from J, with 9 bases between. From germline, CDR1 is DFQATT and CDR2 SNEGSKA (reference sequence). The CDR3 runs 14 residues. CDR3 bases: TGCAGTGCTAGAGACAGAGGATTTAATGAAAAACTGTTTTTT. It yields the protein CSARDRGFNEKLFF.

The CDR3 DNA is TGTGCCAGCAGTGGGGGAACCCAGTACTTC. This sequence encodes CASSGGTQYF. The chain links TRBV2 to TRBJ2-5; D remains ambiguous. V was cut by 4 bases and J by 8 bases, with 5 bases left in between. The CDR3 totals 10 residues. Germline V gives CDR1 SNHLY, CDR2 FYNNEI.

This clonotype was seen many times. The CDR3 spells CASSFFPGGDTQYF. In DNA form, the CDR3 reads TGTGCCAGCAGCTTCTTCCCGGGGGGAGATACGCAGTATTTT. This sequence joins TRBV7-9 and TRBJ2-3; 7 bases are shared with TRBD2. After removal of 3 bases from V and 5 bases from J, the junction contained 5 bases not matched to a gene. The CDR3 is 14 residues long. Germline lookup yields CDR1 SEHNR and CDR2 FQNEAQ (reference sequence).

This clonotype came up many times. The chain joins TRBV10-3 to TRBJ2-5; 12 bases align to TRBD1. This CDR3 is built from 16 residues. V lost 3 bases, J lost 5 bases, and 7 bases stayed unmatched. Germline V gene data show CDR1 as ENHRY and CDR2 as SYGVKD. The CDR3 loop reads CAISDPGQGAAETQYF. The CDR3 DNA reads as TGTGCCATCAGTGACCCGGGACAGGGGGCGGCGGAGACCCAGTACTTC.

This clonotype was picked up many times. The rearrangement joins TRBV18 to TRBJ1-2; TRBD1 matches 12 bases. Per the germline V gene, CDR1 is KGHSH and CDR2 is LQKENI. This CDR3 contains 16 residues. Unmatched junction bases numbered 6, after V lost 3 bases and J lost 4 bases. CDR3 protein: CASSPGPGQGAYGYTF. The CDR3 DNA follows: TGTGCCAGCTCACCTGGACCGGGACAGGGGGCCTATGGCTACACCTTC.

This clonotype was seen many times. The chain uses TRBV20-1 and TRBJ2-7; TRBD2 aligns across 7 bases. J lost 4 bases, V lost 6 bases, and 6 bases had no gene match. The CDR3 runs to 12 residues. CDR1 DFQATT and CDR2 SNEGSKA come from the germline V gene (reference sequence). CDR3 DNA: TGCAGTGCCGGGACTAAAATTTACGAGCAGTACTTC. Protein sequence: CSAGTKIYEQYF.

This clonotype was found many times. The chain couples TRBV7-9 to TRBJ2-3; possible D gene TRBD2, 6 bases. The CDR3 loop spans 12 amino acids. V lost 5 bases, J lost 6 bases, and 9 bases lay in between. Germline loops: CDR1 SEHNR, CDR2 FQNEAQ (reference sequence). The CDR3 sequence is CASSARGDTQYF. CDR3 nucleotide sequence: TGTGCCAGCAGCGCCCGGGGGGATACGCAGTATTTT.